This T cell receptor beta chain is drawn from a study of T cell responses to AZD1222 COVID-19 vaccine. The study, taken as a whole, reports: White British donors predominated, females outnumbered males, and clonal diversity was possibly underestimated.

Sequencing was performed with immunoSEQ multiplex PCR; in TCRdb, only in-frame clones are kept and a portion is missing. Here the sample spans 100,000 to 150,000 clones, approximately 87% being singletons. To note about this clone: As yet, its antigen is unknown.

Sequencing used peripheral blood, obtained on day 0 of AZD1222 vaccination. The clonotype comes from an adult in good health.

CDR3 loop: CASSFQGAGANVLTF. The CDR3 DNA sequence: TGCGCCAGCAGCTTCCAAGGGGCTGGGGCCAACGTCCTGACTTTC. The chain combines TRBV5-1 with TRBJ2-6; maybe TRBD1 (5 bases). Trimming pared 2 bases from V and 2 bases from J, leaving 8 bases between. Germline loops: CDR1 SGHRS, CDR2 YFSETQ. This CDR3 is built from 15 residues.